These 6 T cell receptor beta chains originate from one sample sequenced in a study of blood T cell repertoires in COVID-19. Produced via immunoSEQ multiplex PCR; TCRdb's table is partial and in-frame only. This table has fewer than 350,000 clones, 80% to 90% appearing once. Sequencing used peripheral blood. The receptor source for this set is a woman between 50 and 59 years old who had recovered from COVID-19.

This clone showed up just a few times. This chain joins TRBV20-1 and TRBJ2-5; TRBD1 matches at 10 bases. Unmatched junction bases numbered 6, after V lost 3 bases and J lost 5 bases. The germline CDR1 and CDR2 sequences are DFQATT and SNEGSKA (reference sequence). The CDR3 has 14 amino acids. CDR3 region: CSASGGTGVETQYF. The CDR3 DNA follows: TGCAGTGCTAGTGGCGGGACAGGGGTGGAGACCCAGTACTTC.

This clone was counted once. CDR3 nucleotides: TGTGCCAGCAGAAGGTTCCAGGGGGCAGATGGCTACACCTTC. Its protein is CASRRFQGADGYTF. The V gene is TRBV3-1 (or the pseudogene TRBV3-2), the J gene TRBJ1-2, with TRBD1 matching over 8 bases. With V trimmed by 6 bases and J by 6 bases, 9 bases remained unmatched. CDR1 and CDR2 from the germline V gene are LGHDT and YNNKEL (reference sequence). The CDR3 extends over 14 amino acids.

This sequence joins TRBV7-2 and TRBJ1-2; tentatively, D is TRBD1 (5 bases). This CDR3 contains 14 residues. Germline loops: CDR1 SGHTA, CDR2 FQGNSA. The ends were cut back, 1 base at V and 4 bases at J, with 10 bases in the middle. CDR3 in DNA: TGTGCCAGCAGCTTAGACAGGCTTGGCTATGGCTACACCTTC. Translated, it gives CASSLDRLGYGYTF.

This chain connects TRBV7-9 to TRBJ2-7, with a possible D match to TRBD1 (6 bases). The V end lost 5 bases, the J end lost 3 bases, and 14 bases lay between the germline ends. This CDR3 spans 14 amino acids. The germline CDR1 and CDR2 sequences are SEHNR and FQNEAQ (reference sequence). DNA for the CDR3: TGTGCCAGCAGCATACAGACAGGAGTCTACGAGCAGTACTTC. Translation: CASSIQTGVYEQYF. Variable domain in full (rest from reference TRBV7-9 and TRBJ2-7): DTGVSQNPRHKITKRGQNVTFRCDPISEHNRLYWYRQTLGQGPEFLTYFQNEAQLEKSRLLSDRFSAERPKGSFSTLEIQRTEQGDSAMYLCASSIQTGVYEQYFGPGTRLTVT.

The chain joins TRBV2 to TRBJ2-2, with TRBD2 matching over 7 bases. The V gene end was trimmed by 8 bases and the J gene end by 4 bases; junction bases not matched to a gene: 10. This CDR3 is 15 amino acids long. From germline, CDR1 is SNHLY and CDR2 FYNNEI. For the CDR3, the DNA is TGTGCCAGCTCTGCGAGGGAGGGCCCCACCGGGGAGCTGTTTTTT. Protein sequence: CASSAREGPTGELFF.

This clone was detected a few times. The rearrangement links TRBV19 to TRBJ1-6; D not resolved. Deletions cut 1 base from V and 7 bases from J, with 8 bases between. The germline gives CDR1 LNHDA, CDR2 SQIVND (reference sequence). This CDR3 spans 14 amino acids. The CDR3 coding sequence is TGTGCCAGTAGTATAGGGGAGTCGAATTCACCCCTCCACTTT. It specifies CASSIGESNSPLHF.